This paragraph reports one T cell receptor (beta chain). This same CDR3 is encoded by further DNA sequences in the sample. Per the study methods: Estimation of nucleated cell counts was performed using reference gene primer amplification. Assay used: immunoSEQ multiplex PCR; TCRdb lists only in-frame clones, some missing. The V and J calls and clone size are taken from that table; D and trimming were inferred from the DNA. The sample lists 60,000 to 75,000 clones; 75% to 90% were seen once. This CDR3 has 16 amino acids. Germline values: CDR1 SGDLS, CDR2 YYNGEE. V was clipped by 5 bases and J by 7 bases; unmatched bases: 12. The data were taken from a study of blood T cell repertoires in COVID-19. At the level of the study: Researchers got acute and convalescent COVID-19 samples from the United States, Italy and Spain. The cDNA or gDNA used as material had been derived from T cells, B-cell-depleted T cells, or PBMCs.

Material: peripheral blood. The sequence came from a woman of 80 years or more with active or convalescent COVID-19. The V and J genes are TRBV9 and TRBJ2-2, with 9 bases identical to TRBD1. DNA of the CDR3: TGTGCCAGCAGGGTCGGTGACAGGGGGGGGCACGGGGAGCTGTTTTTT. Its protein is CASRVGDRGGHGELFF. Using reference TRBV9 and TRBJ2-2 for the parts outside the CDR3, the full variable domain is DSGVTQTPKHLITATGQRVTLRCSPRSGDLSVYWYQQSLDQGLQFLIQYYNGEERAKGNILERFSAQQFPDLHSELNLSSLELGDSALYFCASRVGDRGGHGELFFGEGSRLTVL.